These T cell receptor beta chains were read from a single sample in a study of shared clonotypes between healthy human individuals. Libraries were prepared by immunoSEQ multiplex PCR; TCRdb keeps only in-frame clonotypes and omits some of them. Found here are approximately 350,000 clones, about 74% of them singletons; the top ten hold under 13%. Sequenced input: memory CD4+ T cells sorted from blood. The receptor set was obtained from a man aged 30 to 45 in good health. Each CDR3 is given with its conserved first and last residue. Each record gives: V gene, clone size, D gene, J gene, CDR3 DNA, CDR3 protein. A D gene is named only where the DNA matches it firmly. Size values are once, few and many counts, or a class for expanded clones, and some rows have none.

v_call: TRBV5-1; clone_size: NA; d_call: NA; j_call: TRBJ1-1; cdr3_nt: TGCGCCAGCACAGCTAAGGAGAACACTGAAGCTTTCTTT; cdr3_aa: CASTAKENTEAFF
v_call: TRBV28; clone_size: NA; d_call: TRBD2; j_call: TRBJ2-7; cdr3_nt: TGTGCCAGCCGGACTAGCGGGAGGCTTCTTCACGTGGAGCAGTACTTC; cdr3_aa: CASRTSGRLLHVEQYF
v_call: TRBV27; clone_size: few; d_call: NA; j_call: TRBJ2-1; cdr3_nt: TGTGCCAGCAGTTTACGGGGGAGCTCCTACAATGAGCAGTTCTTC; cdr3_aa: CASSLRGSSYNEQFF
v_call: TRBV2; clone_size: once; d_call: TRBD2; j_call: TRBJ2-1; cdr3_nt: TGTGCCAGCAGCCCCGGGACTAGCGGGTTTAATGAGCAGTTCTTC; cdr3_aa: CASSPGTSGFNEQFF
v_call: TRBV6-1; clone_size: NA; d_call: TRBD2; j_call: TRBJ2-5; cdr3_nt: TGTGCCGCCCAACTAGCGGGAGTAGAGACCCAGTACTTC; cdr3_aa: CAAQLAGVETQYF
v_call: TRBV11-2; clone_size: NA; d_call: TRBD2; j_call: TRBJ2-2; cdr3_nt: TGTGCCAGCAGCAGCGGGACTCATAACACCGGGGAGCTGTTTTTT; cdr3_aa: CASSSGTHNTGELFF
v_call: TRBV5-4; clone_size: NA; d_call: NA; j_call: TRBJ2-1; cdr3_nt: TGTGCCAGCAGCTGGGGACCTAATGAGCAGTTCTTC; cdr3_aa: CASSWGPNEQFF
v_call: TRBV5-1; clone_size: once; d_call: NA; j_call: TRBJ2-2; cdr3_nt: TGCGCCAGCAGCTTGGTGGGTACCGGGGAGCTGTTTTTT; cdr3_aa: CASSLVGTGELFF
v_call: TRBV10-3; clone_size: NA; d_call: TRBD1; j_call: TRBJ1-5; cdr3_nt: TGTGCCATCAGGGGACAGGGGGTGGATCAGCCCCAGCATTTT; cdr3_aa: CAIRGQGVDQPQHF
v_call: TRBV7-3; clone_size: NA; d_call: TRBD2; j_call: TRBJ2-1; cdr3_nt: TGTGCCAGCAGCCCAATAGCGGGAAGCTCCTACAATGAGCAGTTCTTC; cdr3_aa: CASSPIAGSSYNEQFF
v_call: TRBV28; clone_size: NA; d_call: NA; j_call: TRBJ2-7; cdr3_nt: TGTGCCAGCAGTTTGGTCGCAGGGTGGGCGAGTGAGCAGTACTTC; cdr3_aa: CASSLVAGWASEQYF
v_call: TRBV15; clone_size: NA; d_call: NA; j_call: TRBJ2-7; cdr3_nt: TGTGCCACCAGCAGGGGTGGTCCCTCCTACGAGCAGTACTTC; cdr3_aa: CATSRGGPSYEQYF